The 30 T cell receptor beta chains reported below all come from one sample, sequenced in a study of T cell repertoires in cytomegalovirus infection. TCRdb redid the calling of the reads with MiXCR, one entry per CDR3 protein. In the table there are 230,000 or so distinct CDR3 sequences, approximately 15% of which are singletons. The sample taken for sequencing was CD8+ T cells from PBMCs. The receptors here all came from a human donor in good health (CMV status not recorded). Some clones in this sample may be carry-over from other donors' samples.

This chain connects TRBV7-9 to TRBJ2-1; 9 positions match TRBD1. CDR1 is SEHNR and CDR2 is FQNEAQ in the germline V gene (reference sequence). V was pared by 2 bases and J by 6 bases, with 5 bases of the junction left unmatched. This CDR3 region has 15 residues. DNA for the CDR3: TGTGCCAGCAGCTTAATCCCGGGACAGGGCAATGAGCAGTTCTTC. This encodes CASSLIPGQGNEQFF. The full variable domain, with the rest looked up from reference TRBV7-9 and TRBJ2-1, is DTGVSQNPRHKITKRGQNVTFRCDPISEHNRLYWYRQTLGQGPEFLTYFQNEAQLEKSRLLSDRFSAERPKGSFSTLEIQRTEQGDSAMYLCASSLIPGQGNEQFFGPGTRLTVL.

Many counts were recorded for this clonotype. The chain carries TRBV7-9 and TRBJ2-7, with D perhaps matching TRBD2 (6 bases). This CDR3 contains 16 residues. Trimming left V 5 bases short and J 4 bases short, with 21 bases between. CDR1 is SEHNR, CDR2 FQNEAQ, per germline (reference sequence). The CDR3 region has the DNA TGTGCCAGCAGCGCCCTCCAAGGCCGGGGGTGGTACGAGCAGTACTTC. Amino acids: CASSALQGRGWYEQYF.

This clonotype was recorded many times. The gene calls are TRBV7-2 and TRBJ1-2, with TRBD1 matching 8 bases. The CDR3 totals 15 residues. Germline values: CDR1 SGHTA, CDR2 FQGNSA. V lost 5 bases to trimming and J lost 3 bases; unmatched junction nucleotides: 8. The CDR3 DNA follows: TGTGCCAGCAGCGTAACAGGGGGTGGGGACTATGGCTACACCTTC. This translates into CASSVTGGGDYGYTF.

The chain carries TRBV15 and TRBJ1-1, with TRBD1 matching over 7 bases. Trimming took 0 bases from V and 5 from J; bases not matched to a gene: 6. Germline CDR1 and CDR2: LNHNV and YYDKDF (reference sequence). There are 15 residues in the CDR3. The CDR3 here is CATSRDRGSGTEAFF. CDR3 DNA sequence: TGTGCCACCAGCAGAGACAGGGGGTCGGGGACTGAAGCTTTCTTT.

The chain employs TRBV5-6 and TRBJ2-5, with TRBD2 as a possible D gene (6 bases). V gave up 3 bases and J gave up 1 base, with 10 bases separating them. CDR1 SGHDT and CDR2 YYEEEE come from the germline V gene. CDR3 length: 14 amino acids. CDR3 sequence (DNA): TGTGCCAGCAGCTACGGGGGTTCCCAAGAGACCCAGTACTTC. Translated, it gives CASSYGGSQETQYF.

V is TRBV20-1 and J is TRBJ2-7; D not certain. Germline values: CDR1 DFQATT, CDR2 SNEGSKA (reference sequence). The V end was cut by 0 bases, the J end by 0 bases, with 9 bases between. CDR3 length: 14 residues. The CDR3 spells CSARDRRSSYEQYF. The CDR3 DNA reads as TGCAGTGCTAGAGACAGGCGGAGCTCCTACGAGCAGTACTTC.

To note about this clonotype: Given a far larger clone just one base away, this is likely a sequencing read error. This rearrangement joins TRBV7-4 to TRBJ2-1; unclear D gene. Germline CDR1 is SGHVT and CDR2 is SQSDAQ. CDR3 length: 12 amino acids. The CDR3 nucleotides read TGTACCAGCAGCCCGGGTGGGAATGAGCAGTTCTTC. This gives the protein CTSSPGGNEQFF.

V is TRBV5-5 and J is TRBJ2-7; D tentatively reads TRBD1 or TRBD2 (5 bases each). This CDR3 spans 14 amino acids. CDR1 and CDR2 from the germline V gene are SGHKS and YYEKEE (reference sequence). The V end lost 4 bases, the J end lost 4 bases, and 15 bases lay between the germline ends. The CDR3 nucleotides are TGTGCCAGCAGCCTCTCCGGGGCTGGATACGAGCAGTACTTC. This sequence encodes CASSLSGAGYEQYF.

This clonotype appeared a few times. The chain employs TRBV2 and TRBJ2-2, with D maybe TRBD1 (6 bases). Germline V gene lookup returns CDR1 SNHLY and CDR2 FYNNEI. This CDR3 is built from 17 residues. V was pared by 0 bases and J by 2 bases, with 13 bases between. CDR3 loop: CASSEASGTPNTGELFF. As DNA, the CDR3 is TGTGCCAGCAGTGAAGCCTCCGGGACACCTAACACCGGGGAGCTGTTTTTT.

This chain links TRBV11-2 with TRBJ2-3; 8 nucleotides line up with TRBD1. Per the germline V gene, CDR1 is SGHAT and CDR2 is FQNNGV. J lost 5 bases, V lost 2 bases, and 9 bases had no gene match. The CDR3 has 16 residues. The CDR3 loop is CASSLQTGGLEDTQYF. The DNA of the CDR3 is TGTGCCAGCAGCTTACAAACAGGGGGTTTGGAAGATACGCAGTATTTT.

CDR3 region: CSARDKGGASSYNEQFF. The CDR3 DNA reads TGCAGTGCTAGAGATAAAGGCGGAGCGAGCTCCTACAATGAGCAGTTCTTC. The chain joins TRBV20-1 to TRBJ2-1; D not resolved. With 0 bases removed from V and 0 bases from J, the gap between germline ends came to 15 bases. This CDR3 comprises 17 residues. Germline values: CDR1 DFQATT, CDR2 SNEGSKA (reference sequence).

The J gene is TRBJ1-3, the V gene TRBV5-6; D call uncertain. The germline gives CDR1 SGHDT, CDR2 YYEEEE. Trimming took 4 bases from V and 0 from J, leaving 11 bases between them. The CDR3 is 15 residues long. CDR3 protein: CASSRAGYSGNTIYF. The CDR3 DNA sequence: TGTGCCAGCAGCCGTGCCGGTTACTCTGGAAACACCATATATTTT.

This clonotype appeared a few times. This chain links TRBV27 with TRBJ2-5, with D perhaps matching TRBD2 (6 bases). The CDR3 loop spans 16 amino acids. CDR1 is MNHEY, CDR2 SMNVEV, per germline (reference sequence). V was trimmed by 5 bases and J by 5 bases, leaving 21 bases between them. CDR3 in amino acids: CASSNGDFLLGETQYF. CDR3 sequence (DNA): TGTGCCAGCAGTAACGGGGACTTTCTCCTAGGGGAGACCCAGTACTTC.

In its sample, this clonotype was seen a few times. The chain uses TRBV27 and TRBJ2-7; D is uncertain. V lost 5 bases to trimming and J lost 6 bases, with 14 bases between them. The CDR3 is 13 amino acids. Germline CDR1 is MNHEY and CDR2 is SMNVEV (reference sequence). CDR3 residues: CASSPYPWGEQYF. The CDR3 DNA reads TGTGCCAGCAGTCCATACCCATGGGGCGAGCAGTACTTC.

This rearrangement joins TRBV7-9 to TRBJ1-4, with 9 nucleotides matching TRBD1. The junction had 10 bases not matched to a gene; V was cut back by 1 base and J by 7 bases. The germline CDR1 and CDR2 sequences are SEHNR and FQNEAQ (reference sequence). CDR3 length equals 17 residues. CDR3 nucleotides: TGTGCCAGCAGCTTAGGCCCCCTGACAGGGGGGAGTGAAAAACTGTTTTTT. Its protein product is CASSLGPLTGGSEKLFF.

The CDR3 DNA reads as TGTGCCAGCAGTTACCAGGGGGCGCAAGACACTGAAGCTTTCTTT. Translated: CASSYQGAQDTEAFF. The chain joins TRBV6-2 or TRBV6-3 to TRBJ1-1; 8 nucleotides agree with TRBD1. The CDR3 has 15 amino acids. Germline CDR1 MNHEY, CDR2 SVGEGT. The ends lost 2 bases at V and 3 bases at J; junction bases unmatched: 5.

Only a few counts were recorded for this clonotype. This CDR3 reads CASSPPERGSSYNEQFF. CDR3 DNA: TGTGCCAGCAGTCCACCCGAGCGGGGGAGCTCCTACAATGAGCAGTTCTTC. The chain couples TRBV28 to TRBJ2-1, with 8 bases that match TRBD2. The V gene's germline CDR1 is MDHEN and CDR2 SYDVKM. The CDR3 is made up of 17 amino acids. After removal of 5 bases from V and 0 bases from J, the junction contained 9 bases not matched to a gene.

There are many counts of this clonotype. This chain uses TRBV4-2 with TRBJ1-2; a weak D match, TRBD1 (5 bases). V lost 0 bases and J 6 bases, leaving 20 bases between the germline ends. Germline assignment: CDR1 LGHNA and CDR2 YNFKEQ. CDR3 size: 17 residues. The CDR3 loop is CASSQDNVRGITDGYTF. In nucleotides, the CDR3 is TGTGCCAGCAGCCAAGATAACGTCCGGGGGATAACGGATGGCTACACCTTC.

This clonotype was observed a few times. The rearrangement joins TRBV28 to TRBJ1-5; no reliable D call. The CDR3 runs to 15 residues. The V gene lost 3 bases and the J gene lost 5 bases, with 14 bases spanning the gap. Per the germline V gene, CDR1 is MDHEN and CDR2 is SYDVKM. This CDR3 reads CASSFGRYIHQPQHF. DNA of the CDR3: TGTGCCAGCAGTTTTGGCAGGTACATTCATCAGCCCCAGCATTTT.

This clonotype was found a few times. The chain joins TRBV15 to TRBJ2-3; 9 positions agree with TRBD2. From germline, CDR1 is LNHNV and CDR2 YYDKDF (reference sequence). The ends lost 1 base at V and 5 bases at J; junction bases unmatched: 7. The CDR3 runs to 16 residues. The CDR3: CATSRVASGEGDTQYF. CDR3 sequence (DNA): TGTGCCACCAGCAGAGTTGCTAGCGGGGAAGGAGATACGCAGTATTTT. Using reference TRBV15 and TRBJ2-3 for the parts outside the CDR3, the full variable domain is DAMVIQNPRYQVTQFGKPVTLSCSQTLNHNVMYWYQQKSSQAPKLLFHYYDKDFNNEADTPDNFQSRRPNTSFCFLDIRSPGLGDTAMYLCATSRVASGEGDTQYFGPGTRLTVL.

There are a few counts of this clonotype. CDR3: CASSPRSPGPDTQYF. CDR3 DNA sequence: TGCGCCAGCAGCCCGCGTTCCCCGGGGCCAGATACGCAGTATTTT. V usage is TRBV5-1 and J usage is TRBJ2-3; either TRBD1 or TRBD2 may supply D (5 bases each). The germline gives CDR1 SGHRS, CDR2 YFSETQ. V shed 4 bases and J shed 4 bases, with 16 bases lying between them. The CDR3 loop spans 15 amino acids.

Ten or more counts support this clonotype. CDR3 nucleotides: TGCGCCAGCAGCCAGGGGGGCCTTACCTACAATGAGCAGTTCTTC. This sequence encodes CASSQGGLTYNEQFF. This sequence joins TRBV4-1 and TRBJ2-1; D is tentatively TRBD1 or TRBD2 (6 bases each). CDR1 and CDR2 (germline): MGHRA, YSYEKL. The CDR3 is made up of 15 amino acids. With 3 bases removed from V and 2 bases from J, the gap between germline ends came to 11 bases.

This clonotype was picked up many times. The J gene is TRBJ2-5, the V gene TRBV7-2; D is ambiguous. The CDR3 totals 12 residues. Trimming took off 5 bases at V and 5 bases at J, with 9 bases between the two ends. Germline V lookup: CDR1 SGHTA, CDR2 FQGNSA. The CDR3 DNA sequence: TGTGCCAGCAGCGACTGGGGTGAGACCCAGTACTTC. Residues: CASSDWGETQYF.

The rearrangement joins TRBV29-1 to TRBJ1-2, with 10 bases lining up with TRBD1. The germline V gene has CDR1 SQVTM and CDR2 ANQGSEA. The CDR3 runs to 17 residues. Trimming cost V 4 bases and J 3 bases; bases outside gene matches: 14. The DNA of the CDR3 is TGCAGCGTTGGGATGAACCAGGGACAGGGGATGGACTATGGCTACACCTTC. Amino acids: CSVGMNQGQGMDYGYTF.

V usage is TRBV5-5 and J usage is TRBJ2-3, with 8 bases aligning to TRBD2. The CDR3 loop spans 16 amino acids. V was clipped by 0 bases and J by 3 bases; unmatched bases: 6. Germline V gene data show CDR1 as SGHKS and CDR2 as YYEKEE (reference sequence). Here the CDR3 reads CASSLAASGLTDTQYF. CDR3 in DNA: TGTGCCAGCAGCTTGGCGGCTAGCGGGCTGACAGATACGCAGTATTTT.

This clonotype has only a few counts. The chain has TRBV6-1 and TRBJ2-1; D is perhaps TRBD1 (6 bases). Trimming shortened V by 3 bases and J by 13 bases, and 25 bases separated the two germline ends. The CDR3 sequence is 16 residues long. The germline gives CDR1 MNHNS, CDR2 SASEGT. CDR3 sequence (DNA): TGTGCCAGCAGTGAGATAACGGACAGCGTCGCTGGAGAACAGTTCTTC. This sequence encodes CASSEITDSVAGEQFF.

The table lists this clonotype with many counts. The CDR3 protein is CASSPNSNEQYF. CDR3 nucleotides: TGTGCCAGCAGTCCCAACTCGAACGAGCAGTACTTC. V gene TRBV12-3 or TRBV12-4 combines with J gene TRBJ2-7; unclear D gene. The V and J ends lost 5 bases and 5 bases respectively, with 10 bases between them. This CDR3 is 12 amino acids long.

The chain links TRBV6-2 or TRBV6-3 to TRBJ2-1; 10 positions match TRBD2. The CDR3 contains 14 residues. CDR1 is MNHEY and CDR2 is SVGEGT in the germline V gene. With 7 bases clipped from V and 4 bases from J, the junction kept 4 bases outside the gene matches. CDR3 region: CASTSGGSYNEQFF. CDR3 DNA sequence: TGTGCCAGCACTAGCGGGGGTTCATACAATGAGCAGTTCTTC.

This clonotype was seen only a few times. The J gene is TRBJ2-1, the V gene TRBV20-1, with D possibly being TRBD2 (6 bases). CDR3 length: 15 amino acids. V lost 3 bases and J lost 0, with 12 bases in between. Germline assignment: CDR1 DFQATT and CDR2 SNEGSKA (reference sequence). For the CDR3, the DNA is TGCAGTGCTAGGGCAGCGGGCGCCTCCTACAATGAGCAGTTCTTC. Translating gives CSARAAGASYNEQFF.

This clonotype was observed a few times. CDR3 sequence: CASSPRQTQSEKLFF. Written as DNA, the CDR3 is TGTGCCAGCAGTCCAAGACAAACTCAGAGCGAAAAACTGTTTTTT. This chain links TRBV28 with TRBJ1-4; D is unresolved. V was cut by 5 bases and J by 8 bases, with 18 bases left in between. The CDR3 has 15 residues. Germline V CDR1 and CDR2: MDHEN, SYDVKM.